The clone carrying this TCR beta chain was seen repeatedly, ten times or more. The antigen remains undetermined. The data were obtained in a study of T cells in Graves' hyperthyroidism and ophthalmopathy. Study summary: Peripheral blood was drawn at first diagnosis, prior to all treatment. Whole-study results and caveats: The blood repertoire included most of the expanded thyroid clonotypes above 0.001.

Amplification of TCR beta CDR3 regions was performed using RNA transcripts as template. HTBI primers were used for first-round RT-PCR of the TCR CDR3. TCRdb independently ran MiXCR on the multiplex PCR reads; one entry per CDR3 protein. Here the sample spans approximately 370,000 distinct CDR3 sequences, about 18% being singletons. Disease duration under 2 months; hyperthyroidism patients were aged 18 to 65. Exclusion followed for patients with uncontrolled infection, other autoimmune disease, pregnancy or lactation. The TCR was taken from a woman between 25 and 40 years old with Graves' hyperthyroidism that later progressed to Graves' ophthalmopathy. Sequenced material: blood.

For the CDR3, the DNA is TGTGCCAGCAGCCCAGTGGAGAGACACCTTGAAAGTTCGGGCTACACCTTC. As protein: CASSPVERHLESSGYTF. The chain links TRBV7-8 to TRBJ1-2; D gene ambiguous. V lost 5 bases to trimming and J lost 8 bases, with 27 bases between them. The CDR3 runs to 17 residues. Germline CDR1 and CDR2: SGHVS and FQNEAQ.